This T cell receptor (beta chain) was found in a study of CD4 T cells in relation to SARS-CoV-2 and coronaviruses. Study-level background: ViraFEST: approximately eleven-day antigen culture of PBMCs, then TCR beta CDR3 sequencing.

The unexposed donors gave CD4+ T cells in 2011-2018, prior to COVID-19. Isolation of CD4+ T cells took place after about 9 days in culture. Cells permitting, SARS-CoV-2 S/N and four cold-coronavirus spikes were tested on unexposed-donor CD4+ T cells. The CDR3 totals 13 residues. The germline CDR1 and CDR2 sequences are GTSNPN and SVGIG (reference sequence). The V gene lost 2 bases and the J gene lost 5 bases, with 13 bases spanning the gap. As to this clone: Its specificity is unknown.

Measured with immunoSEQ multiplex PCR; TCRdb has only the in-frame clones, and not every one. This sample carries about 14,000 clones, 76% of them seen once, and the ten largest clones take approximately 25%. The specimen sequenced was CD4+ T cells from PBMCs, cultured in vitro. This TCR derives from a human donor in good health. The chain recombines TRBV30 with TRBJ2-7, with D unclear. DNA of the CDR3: TGTGCCTGGAGTCAGTCCCGATACAACGAGCAGTACTTC. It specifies CAWSQSRYNEQYF.